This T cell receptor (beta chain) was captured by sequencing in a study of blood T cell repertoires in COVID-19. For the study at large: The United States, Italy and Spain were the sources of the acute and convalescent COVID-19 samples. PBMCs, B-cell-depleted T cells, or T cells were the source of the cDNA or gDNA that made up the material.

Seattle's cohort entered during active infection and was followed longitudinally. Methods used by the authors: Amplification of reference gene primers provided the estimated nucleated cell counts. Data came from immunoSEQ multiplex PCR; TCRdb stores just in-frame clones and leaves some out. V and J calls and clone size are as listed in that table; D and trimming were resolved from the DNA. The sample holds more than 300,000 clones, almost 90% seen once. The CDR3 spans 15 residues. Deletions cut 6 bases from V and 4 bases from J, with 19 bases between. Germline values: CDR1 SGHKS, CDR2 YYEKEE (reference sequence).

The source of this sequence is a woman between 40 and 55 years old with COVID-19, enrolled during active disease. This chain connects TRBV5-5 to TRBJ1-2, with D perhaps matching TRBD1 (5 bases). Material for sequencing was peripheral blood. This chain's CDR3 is CASTRDLLGGYGYTF. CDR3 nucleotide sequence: TGTGCCAGCACGCGTGACCTCCTCGGGGGCTATGGCTACACCTTC. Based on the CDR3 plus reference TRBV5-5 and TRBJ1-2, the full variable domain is DAGVTQSPTHLIKTRGQQVTLRCSPISGHKSVSWYQQVLGQGPQFIFQYYEKEERGRGNFPDRFSARQFPNYSSELNVNALLLGDSALYLCASTRDLLGGYGYTFGSGTRLTVV.